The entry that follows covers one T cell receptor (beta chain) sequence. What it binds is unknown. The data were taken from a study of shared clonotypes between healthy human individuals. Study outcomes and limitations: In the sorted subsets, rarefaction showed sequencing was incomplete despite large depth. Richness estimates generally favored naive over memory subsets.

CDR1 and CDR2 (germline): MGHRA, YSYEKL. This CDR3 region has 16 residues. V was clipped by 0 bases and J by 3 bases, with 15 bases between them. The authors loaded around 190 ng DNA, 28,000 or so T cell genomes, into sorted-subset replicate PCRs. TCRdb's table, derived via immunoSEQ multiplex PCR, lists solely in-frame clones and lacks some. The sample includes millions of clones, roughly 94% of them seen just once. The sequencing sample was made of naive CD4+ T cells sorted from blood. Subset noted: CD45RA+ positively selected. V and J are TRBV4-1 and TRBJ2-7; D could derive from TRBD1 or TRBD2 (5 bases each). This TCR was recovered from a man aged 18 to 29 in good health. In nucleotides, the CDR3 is TGCGCCAGCAGCCAAGAAGAATTGGGGGTGCGCTACGAGCAGTACTTC. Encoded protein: CASSQEELGVRYEQYF.